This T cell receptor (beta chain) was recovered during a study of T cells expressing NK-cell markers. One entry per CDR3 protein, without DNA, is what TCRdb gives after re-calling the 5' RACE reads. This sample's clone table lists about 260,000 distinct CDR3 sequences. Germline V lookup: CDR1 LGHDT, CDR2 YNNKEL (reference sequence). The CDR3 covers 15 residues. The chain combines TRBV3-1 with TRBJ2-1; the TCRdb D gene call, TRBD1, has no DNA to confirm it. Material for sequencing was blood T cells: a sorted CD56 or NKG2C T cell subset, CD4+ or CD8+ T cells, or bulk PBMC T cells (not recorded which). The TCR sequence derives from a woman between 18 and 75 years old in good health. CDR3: CASSHFEGVQSEQFF.